This TCR beta chain was obtained from a study of blood T cells in healthy people across ages. A sample-barcoded 5' primer and a J-beta primer mix were used in a second PCR of roughly 7 to 12 cycles. TCRdb passed the 5' RACE reads through MiXCR, listing each CDR3 protein once. The sample includes some 1,000,000 distinct CDR3 sequences, around 25% of them seen just once. This clonotype appeared a few times. No antigen is known for it. Regarding the study as a whole: Compared with aged donors, long-lived donors showed fewer expanded clones, suggesting selection. The study could not conclusively compare naive and antigen-experienced cells, given its unsorted PBMCs. TCR beta diversity, measured per million T cells, fell in a roughly linear way with age.

The CDR3 runs to 15 residues. V was pared by 2 bases and J by 3 bases, with 12 bases between. Germline V gene sequence: CDR1 SGHTA, CDR2 FQGNSA. This sample was shared with a second study, whose subject was T cells of mothers and their children.

This receptor was obtained from a girl aged 2-9 years in good health. What was sequenced was blood. The J gene is TRBJ2-3, the V gene TRBV7-2; perhaps TRBD2 as D (6 bases). CDR3 residues: CASSLFALATDTQYF. CDR3 sequence (DNA): TGTGCCAGCAGCTTATTTGCCCTAGCGACAGATACGCAGTATTTT.